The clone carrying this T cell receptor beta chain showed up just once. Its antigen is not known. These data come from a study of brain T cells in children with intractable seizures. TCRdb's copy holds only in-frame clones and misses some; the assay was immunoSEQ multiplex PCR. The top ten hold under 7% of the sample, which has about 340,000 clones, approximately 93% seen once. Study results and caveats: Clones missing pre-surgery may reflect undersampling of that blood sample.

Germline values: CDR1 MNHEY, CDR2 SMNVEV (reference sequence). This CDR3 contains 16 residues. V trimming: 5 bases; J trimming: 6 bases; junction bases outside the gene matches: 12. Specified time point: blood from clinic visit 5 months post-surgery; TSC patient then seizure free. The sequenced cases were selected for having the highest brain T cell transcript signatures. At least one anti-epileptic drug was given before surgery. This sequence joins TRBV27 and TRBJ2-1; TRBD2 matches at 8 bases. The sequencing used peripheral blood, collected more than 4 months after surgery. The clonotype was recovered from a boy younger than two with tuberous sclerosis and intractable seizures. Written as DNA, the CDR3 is TGTGCCAGCAGTGGACTTCGGAGCGGGGGTTCCAATGAGCAGTTCTTC. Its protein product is CASSGLRSGGSNEQFF.